These 32 T cell receptor beta chains were all obtained from the same sample, sequenced in a study of cytomegalovirus exposure and HLA in healthy donors. This table comes from immunoSEQ multiplex PCR, and its TCRdb copy is limited to in-frame clones, with some not included. The sample includes 150,000 to 200,000 clones, more than 70% of them seen just once. Sequencing was done on a sample of PBMCs. The source is a woman aged 18-29 years in good health and CMV-seronegative.

The chain recombines TRBV10-1 with TRBJ2-7; 8 bases map to TRBD2. V dropped 2 bases and J dropped 3; count of bases not matched to a gene: 6. Germline CDR1 reads WNHNN; CDR2 reads SYGVQD (reference sequence). The CDR3 extends over 15 amino acids. CDR3 sequence: CASSEGLAGHYEQYF. As DNA, the CDR3 is TGCGCCAGCAGTGAGGGGCTAGCGGGTCACTACGAGCAGTACTTC.

A few counts support this clone. The CDR3 reads CASSHDRVPEAFF. The CDR3 DNA sequence: TGTGCCAGCAGCCATGACAGGGTCCCTGAAGCTTTCTTT. This rearrangement joins TRBV5-6 to TRBJ1-1, with TRBD1 matching 7 bases. The CDR3 loop spans 13 amino acids. CDR1 and CDR2 (germline): SGHDT, YYEEEE. The V gene end was trimmed by 4 bases and the J gene end by 6 bases; junction bases not matched to a gene: 6.

The genes are TRBV11-1 and TRBJ2-3, with D tentatively TRBD2 (5 bases). Trimming cost V 7 bases and J 6 bases, with 17 bases left between them. The CDR3 is 14 residues long. From germline, CDR1 is SGHAT and CDR2 FQDESV (reference sequence). CDR3 residues: CASTSSRGLDTQYF. The CDR3 coding sequence is TGTGCCAGCACCTCCTCCCGGGGTTTGGATACGCAGTATTTT. Full variable domain (remainder filled in from reference TRBV11-1 and TRBJ2-3): EAEVAQSPRYKITEKSQAVAFWCDPISGHATLYWYRQILGQGPELLVQFQDESVVDDSQLPKDRFSAERLKGVDSTLKIQPAELGDSAMYLCASTSSRGLDTQYFGPGTRLTVL.

The chain has TRBV25-1 and TRBJ1-1; D possibly corresponds to TRBD1 (5 bases). The germline CDR1 and CDR2 sequences are MGHDK and SYGVNS. The ends were cut back, 1 base at V and 6 bases at J, with 18 bases in the middle. The CDR3 has 16 amino acids. The CDR3 here is CASSESGGTHGPEAFF. For the CDR3, the DNA is TGTGCCAGCAGTGAATCGGGAGGGACCCACGGCCCTGAAGCTTTCTTT.

The chain links TRBV29-1 to TRBJ2-1; 11 positions agree with TRBD1. The CDR3 totals 12 residues. Trimming cost V 7 bases and J 6 bases; bases outside gene matches: 2. Germline assignment: CDR1 SQVTM and CDR2 ANQGSEA. CDR3 region: CSGGQGVNEQFF. The CDR3 region has the DNA TGCAGCGGGGGACAGGGGGTCAATGAGCAGTTCTTC.

The chain links TRBV9 to TRBJ2-3, with D tentatively TRBD2 (6 bases). V gave up 4 bases and J gave up 6 bases, with 15 bases separating them. CDR3 length: 14 residues. CDR1 is SGDLS and CDR2 is YYNGEE in the germline V gene. The CDR3 is CASSPRGGGDTQYF. The CDR3 DNA is TGTGCCAGCAGCCCGAGGGGCGGAGGGGATACGCAGTATTTT.

The V gene is TRBV7-7, the J gene TRBJ2-1; D uncertain. Per germline, CDR1 SSHAT and CDR2 FNYEAQ (reference sequence). The CDR3 loop spans 15 amino acids. Trimming removed 2 bases from V and 4 bases from J, with 12 bases in between. The CDR3 reads CASSLSQVQYNEQFF. The CDR3 nucleotides are TGTGCCAGCAGCTTATCGCAGGTCCAGTACAATGAGCAGTTCTTC.

The chain has TRBV4-1 and TRBJ1-1; D gene uncertain. This CDR3 is built from 15 residues. The germline CDR1 and CDR2 sequences are MGHRA and YSYEKL. Trimming removed 1 base at V and 0 bases at J, with 9 bases between. The CDR3 loop reads CASSQVGQMNTEAFF. The CDR3 region has the DNA TGCGCCAGCAGCCAAGTTGGGCAGATGAACACTGAAGCTTTCTTT.

The count of this clone is one. Within the sample, other DNA sequences also encode this same CDR3. This rearrangement joins TRBV7-9 to TRBJ1-4; 9 nucleotides agree with TRBD1. CDR3 length: 14 residues. V was clipped by 5 bases and J by 8 bases; unmatched bases: 6. CDR1 and CDR2 (germline): SEHNR, FQNEAQ (reference sequence). The CDR3 here is CASSLGQGREKLFF. In DNA, the CDR3 is TGTGCCAGCAGCCTAGGACAGGGGAGAGAAAAACTGTTTTTT.

The count of this clone is one. The V and J genes are TRBV30 and TRBJ1-5; a weak D match, TRBD1 (5 bases). The germline CDR1 and CDR2 sequences are GTSNPN and SVGIG (reference sequence). V was clipped by 2 bases and J by 4 bases, with 12 bases between them. This CDR3 spans 14 amino acids. The CDR3 DNA is TGTGCCTGGAGTAGAGGTCAGGGAAATCAGCCCCAGCATTTT. It encodes CAWSRGQGNQPQHF.

CDR3: CASSVGVRGTIGDEQFF. CDR3 DNA sequence: TGTGCCAGCAGCGTAGGAGTGCGGGGGACTATTGGGGATGAGCAGTTCTTC. J is TRBJ2-1 and V is TRBV9; 7 nucleotides match TRBD2. The CDR3 has 17 residues. Germline V gene sequence: CDR1 SGDLS, CDR2 YYNGEE. V lost 0 bases, J lost 8 bases, and 14 bases stayed unmatched.

The chain joins TRBV12-5 to TRBJ1-1, with D perhaps TRBD1 (6 bases). The ends were cut back, 3 bases at V and 2 bases at J, with 13 bases in the middle. This CDR3 spans 15 amino acids. In germline, CDR1 is LGHNT, CDR2 FRNRAP. The CDR3 DNA sequence: TGTGCTAGTGGTTTTCAAGGGACACCAAACACTGAAGCTTTCTTT. It yields the protein CASGFQGTPNTEAFF.

The chain combines TRBV28 with TRBJ2-7; D not certain. CDR1 and CDR2 from the germline V gene are MDHEN and SYDVKM. The CDR3 has 12 amino acids. Trimming removed 6 bases at V and 0 bases at J, with 6 bases between. The CDR3 region has the DNA TGTGCCAGCAGCTCAGTCTCCTACGAGCAGTACTTC. Its protein is CASSSVSYEQYF.

The CDR3 is CASSQDVLGYTF. Written as DNA, the CDR3 is TGCGCCAGCAGCCAAGACGTATTGGGCTACACCTTC. The V and J genes are TRBV4-1 and TRBJ1-2; unclear D gene. Germline loops: CDR1 MGHRA, CDR2 YSYEKL. The CDR3 runs to 12 residues. Trimming shortened V by 0 bases and J by 8 bases, and 7 bases separated the two germline ends.

This clone was picked up a small number of times. The chain combines TRBV9 with TRBJ2-2, with D unresolved. This CDR3 is 15 amino acids long. The germline gives CDR1 SGDLS, CDR2 YYNGEE. Trimming took off 0 bases at V and 0 bases at J, with 6 bases between the two ends. The CDR3 DNA reads TGTGCCAGCAGCGTAGCGGGTTCGAACACCGGGGAGCTGTTTTTT. Protein sequence: CASSVAGSNTGELFF. Supplemented by reference TRBV9 and TRBJ2-2, the full variable domain reads DSGVTQTPKHLITATGQRVTLRCSPRSGDLSVYWYQQSLDQGLQFLIQYYNGEERAKGNILERFSAQQFPDLHSELNLSSLELGDSALYFCASSVAGSNTGELFFGEGSRLTVL.

The rearrangement joins TRBV7-9 to TRBJ1-2; 7 nucleotides line up with TRBD1. J lost 7 bases, V lost 5 bases, and 7 bases had no gene match. This CDR3 is built from 13 residues. The germline V gene has CDR1 SEHNR and CDR2 FQNEAQ (reference sequence). The CDR3 bases are TGTGCCAGCAGCCTAGGGGGCGTCGGTGGCTACACCTTC. The encoded protein is CASSLGGVGGYTF.

The V call is TRBV15, the J call TRBJ2-7; 8 bases are shared with TRBD1. The germline gives CDR1 LNHNV, CDR2 YYDKDF (reference sequence). The trim removed 4 bases at V and 3 bases at J, leaving 8 bases unmatched. The CDR3 covers 15 residues. CDR3 nucleotides: TGTGCCACCAGCAAAGGACAGGGTGAACTCTACGAGCAGTACTTC. Translating it yields CATSKGQGELYEQYF.

This sequence joins TRBV10-3 and TRBJ2-7, with TRBD2 matching over 10 bases. The CDR3 runs 14 residues. V was pared by 3 bases and J by 4 bases, with 3 bases of the junction left unmatched. CDR1 is ENHRY, CDR2 SYGVKD, per germline. The CDR3 coding sequence is TGTGCCATCAGTGAAAAGCGGGGGGGGTACGAGCAGTACTTC. Its translation is CAISEKRGGYEQYF.

V usage is TRBV7-9 and J usage is TRBJ1-3; tentative D call: TRBD1 (5 bases). CDR1 is SEHNR, CDR2 FQNEAQ, per germline (reference sequence). V lost 5 bases to trimming and J lost 3 bases, with 14 bases between them. CDR3 length equals 15 residues. The CDR3 region is CASSQGVQGGNTIYF. CDR3 nucleotide sequence: TGTGCCAGCAGCCAAGGGGTCCAGGGTGGAAACACCATATATTTT.

This clone was counted a single time. This sequence joins TRBV13 and TRBJ2-7; 8 bases are a match to TRBD2. In germline, CDR1 is PRHDT, CDR2 FYEKMQ (reference sequence). The CDR3 spans 15 residues. The ends lost 7 bases at V and 4 bases at J; junction bases unmatched: 12. In DNA form, the CDR3 reads TGTGCCAGCACCTACCGGGAGGGGGGGCTTTACGAGCAGTACTTC. It specifies CASTYREGGLYEQYF.

The V call is TRBV11-2, the J call TRBJ2-7; 9 positions match TRBD2. CDR1 SGHAT and CDR2 FQNNGV come from the germline V gene. The CDR3 runs to 15 residues. J was trimmed by 2 bases and V by 5 bases; bases with no gene match: 7. CDR3 residues: CASSNGPSGTYEQYF. The CDR3 DNA follows: TGTGCCAGCAGCAATGGGCCTAGCGGGACCTACGAGCAGTACTTC. The whole variable domain, filled in from reference TRBV11-2 and TRBJ2-7, reads EAGVAQSPRYKIIEKRQSVAFWCNPISGHATLYWYQQILGQGPKLLIQFQNNGVVDDSQLPKDRFSAERLKGVDSTLKIQPAKLEDSAVYLCASSNGPSGTYEQYFGPGTRLTVT.

V usage is TRBV4-1 and J usage is TRBJ2-3; 7 nucleotides match TRBD2. This CDR3 has 17 residues. The germline CDR1 and CDR2 sequences are MGHRA and YSYEKL. V was pared by 4 bases and J by 2 bases, with 12 bases of the junction left unmatched. The CDR3: CASSPPFAGVFTDTQYF. DNA of the CDR3: TGCGCCAGCAGCCCCCCCTTTGCGGGAGTATTCACAGATACGCAGTATTTT.

The chain carries TRBV5-1 and TRBJ2-3, with TRBD2 matching 7 bases. V dropped 4 bases and J dropped 0; count of bases not matched to a gene: 8. The CDR3 extends over 16 amino acids. Germline values: CDR1 SGHRS, CDR2 YFSETQ. This CDR3 is CASSLGLVGSTDTQYF. The DNA of the CDR3 is TGCGCCAGCAGCCTCGGACTAGTGGGAAGCACAGATACGCAGTATTTT.

The rearrangement joins TRBV29-1 to TRBJ1-2; a weak D match, TRBD1 (5 bases). The CDR3 has 11 residues. V was pared by 0 bases and J by 12 bases, with 11 bases between. The V gene's germline CDR1 is SQVTM and CDR2 ANQGSEA. The CDR3 sequence is CSVEEGREDTF. CDR3 sequence (DNA): TGCAGCGTTGAAGAGGGCAGGGAGGACACCTTC.

The gene calls are TRBV7-8 and TRBJ1-4; D might be TRBD1 (5 bases). The CDR3 runs to 14 residues. The V and J ends lost 5 bases and 1 base respectively, with 8 bases between them. Germline V gene data show CDR1 as SGHVS and CDR2 as FQNEAQ. CDR3 sequence (DNA): TGTGCCAGCAGCCAGACAGTAACTAATGAAAAACTGTTTTTT. It codes for CASSQTVTNEKLFF.

V is TRBV29-1 and J is TRBJ1-2; D call uncertain. The CDR3 runs 13 residues. The V gene's germline CDR1 is SQVTM and CDR2 ANQGSEA. V was clipped by 4 bases and J by 0 bases, with 9 bases between them. The CDR3 coding sequence is TGCAGCGTTGTAGAGGGCGCTAACTATGGCTACACCTTC. Translated: CSVVEGANYGYTF.

V is TRBV2 and J is TRBJ2-5, with 7 bases fitting TRBD2. V shed 6 bases, J shed 2 bases, and the junction held 3 bases outside the gene matches. CDR3 length equals 13 residues. Germline CDR1 and CDR2: SNHLY and FYNNEI. This CDR3 reads CASRKAGQETQYF. DNA for the CDR3: TGTGCCAGCAGGAAAGCGGGGCAAGAGACCCAGTACTTC.

This clone appeared a single time. This chain joins TRBV19 and TRBJ2-3, with 7 bases fitting TRBD1. The CDR3 spans 15 residues. V was clipped by 2 bases and J by 4 bases; unmatched bases: 6. From germline, CDR1 is LNHDA and CDR2 SQIVND (reference sequence). The CDR3 sequence: CASSIPRQGPDTQYF. In DNA form, the CDR3 reads TGTGCCAGTAGTATACCCCGACAGGGACCAGATACGCAGTATTTT.

This chain joins TRBV5-1 and TRBJ1-6; TRBD1 might be the D (6 bases). There are 15 residues in the CDR3. Germline V gives CDR1 SGHRS, CDR2 YFSETQ. The V end was cut by 0 bases, the J end by 9 bases, with 13 bases between. As DNA, the CDR3 is TGCGCCAGCAGCTTGGGAGAAGGGGGAATTTCACCCCTCCACTTT. Amino acids: CASSLGEGGISPLHF. Based on the CDR3 plus reference TRBV5-1 and TRBJ1-6, the full variable domain is KAGVTQTPRYLIKTRGQQVTLSCSPISGHRSVSWYQQTPGQGLQFLFEYFSETQRNKGNFPGRFSGRQFSNSRSEMNVSTLELGDSALYLCASSLGEGGISPLHFGNGTRLTVT.

This rearrangement joins TRBV5-4 to TRBJ2-7; D is perhaps TRBD2 (6 bases). The germline V and J ends were trimmed by 0 bases and 2 bases, with 6 bases remaining between them. Germline loops: CDR1 SGHNT, CDR2 YYREEE (reference sequence). CDR3 length: 13 residues. The CDR3 loop is CASSLGRAYEQYF. The CDR3 DNA follows: TGTGCCAGCAGCTTGGGGAGGGCCTACGAGCAGTACTTC. Based on the CDR3 plus reference TRBV5-4 and TRBJ2-7, the full variable domain is ETGVTQSPTHLIKTRGQQVTLRCSSQSGHNTVSWYQQALGQGPQFIFQYYREEENGRGNFPPRFSGLQFPNYSSELNVNALELDDSALYLCASSLGRAYEQYFGPGTRLTVT.

The chain links TRBV19 to TRBJ2-3; D is perhaps TRBD2 (6 bases). This CDR3 comprises 15 residues. V was pared by 5 bases and J by 5 bases, with 17 bases between. Germline V gene lookup returns CDR1 LNHDA and CDR2 SQIVND (reference sequence). This CDR3 reads CASSLRMGGGDTQYF. The CDR3 bases are TGTGCCAGTAGTCTTCGGATGGGAGGCGGAGATACGCAGTATTTT.

The V call is TRBV6-1, the J call TRBJ1-2, with D perhaps TRBD1 (6 bases). V was cut by 8 bases and J by 5 bases, with 21 bases left in between. The CDR3 length is 15 residues. Germline V lookup: CDR1 MNHNS, CDR2 SASEGT. The CDR3 reads CASDPPTQGWYGYTF. The DNA for the CDR3 is TGTGCCAGCGACCCCCCTACCCAGGGGTGGTATGGCTACACCTTC.